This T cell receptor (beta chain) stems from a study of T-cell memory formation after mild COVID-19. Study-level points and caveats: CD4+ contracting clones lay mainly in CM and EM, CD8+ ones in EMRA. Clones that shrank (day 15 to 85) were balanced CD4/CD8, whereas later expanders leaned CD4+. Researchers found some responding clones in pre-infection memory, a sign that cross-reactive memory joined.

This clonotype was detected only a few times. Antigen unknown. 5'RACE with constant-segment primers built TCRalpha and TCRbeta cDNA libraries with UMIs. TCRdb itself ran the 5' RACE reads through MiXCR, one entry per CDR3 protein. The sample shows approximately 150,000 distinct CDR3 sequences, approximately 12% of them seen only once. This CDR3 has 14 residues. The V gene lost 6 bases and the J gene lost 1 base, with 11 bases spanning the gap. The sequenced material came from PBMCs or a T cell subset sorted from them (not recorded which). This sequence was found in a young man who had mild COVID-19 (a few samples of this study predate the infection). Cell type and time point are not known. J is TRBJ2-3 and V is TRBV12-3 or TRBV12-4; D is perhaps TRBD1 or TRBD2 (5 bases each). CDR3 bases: TGTGCCAGCAGGAGGGGTTCTGGCACAGATACGCAGTATTTT. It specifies CASRRGSGTDTQYF.